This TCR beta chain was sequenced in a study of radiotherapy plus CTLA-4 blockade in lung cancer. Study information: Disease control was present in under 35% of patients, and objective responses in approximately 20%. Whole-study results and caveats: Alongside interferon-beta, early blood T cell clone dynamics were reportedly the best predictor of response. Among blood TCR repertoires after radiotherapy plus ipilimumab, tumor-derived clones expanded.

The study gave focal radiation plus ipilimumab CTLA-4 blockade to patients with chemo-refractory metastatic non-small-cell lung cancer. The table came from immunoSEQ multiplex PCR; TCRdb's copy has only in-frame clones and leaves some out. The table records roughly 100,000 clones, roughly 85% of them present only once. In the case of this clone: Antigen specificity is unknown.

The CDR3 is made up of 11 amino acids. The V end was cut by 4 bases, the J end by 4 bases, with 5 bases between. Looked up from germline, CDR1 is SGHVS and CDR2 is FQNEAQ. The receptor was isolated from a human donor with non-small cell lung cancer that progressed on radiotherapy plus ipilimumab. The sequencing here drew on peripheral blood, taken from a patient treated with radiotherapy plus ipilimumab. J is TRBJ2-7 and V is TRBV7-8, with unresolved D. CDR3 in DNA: TGTGCCAGCAGCTCTAGGTACGAGCAGTACGTC. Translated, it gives CASSSRYEQYV.